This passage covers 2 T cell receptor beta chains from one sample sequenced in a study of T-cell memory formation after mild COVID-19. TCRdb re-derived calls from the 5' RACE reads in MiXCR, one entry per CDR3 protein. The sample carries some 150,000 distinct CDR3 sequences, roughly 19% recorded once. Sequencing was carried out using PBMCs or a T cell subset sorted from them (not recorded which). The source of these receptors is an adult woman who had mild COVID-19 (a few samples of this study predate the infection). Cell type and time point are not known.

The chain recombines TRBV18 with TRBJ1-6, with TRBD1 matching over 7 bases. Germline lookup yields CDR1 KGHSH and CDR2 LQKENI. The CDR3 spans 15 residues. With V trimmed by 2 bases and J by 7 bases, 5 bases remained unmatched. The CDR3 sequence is CASSPFGTENSPLHF. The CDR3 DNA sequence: TGTGCCAGCTCACCATTTGGGACAGAAAATTCACCCCTCCACTTT.

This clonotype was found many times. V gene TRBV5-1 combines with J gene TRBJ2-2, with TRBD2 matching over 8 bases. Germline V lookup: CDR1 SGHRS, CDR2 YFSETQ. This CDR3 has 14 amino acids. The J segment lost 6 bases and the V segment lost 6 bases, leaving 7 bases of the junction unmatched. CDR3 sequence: CASKMVAGPGELFF. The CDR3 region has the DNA TGCGCCAGCAAAATGGTAGCGGGACCCGGGGAGCTGTTTTTT.